These 30 T cell receptor beta chains originate from one sample sequenced in a study of blood T cell repertoires in COVID-19. The data were produced by immunoSEQ multiplex PCR, yet TCRdb's version contains in-frame clones alone and is incomplete. This sample yields 70,000 to 100,000 clones, of which 88% are seen a single time; 4.8% belongs to the top ten. The sequenced sample consisted of peripheral blood. These TCRs come from a woman older than 75 with active COVID-19.

The rearrangement links TRBV7-8 to TRBJ2-1; 12 bases align to TRBD2. The trim removed 7 bases at V and 6 bases at J, leaving 10 bases unmatched. The CDR3 consists of 16 residues. Germline values: CDR1 SGHVS, CDR2 FQNEAQ. CDR3 amino acids: CASTSLGLAGPNEQFF. Written as DNA, the CDR3 is TGTGCCAGCACCAGCTTAGGACTAGCGGGACCCAATGAGCAGTTCTTC.

This clone was counted between two and nine times. CDR3 loop: CASSTGQGASGANVLTF. Here the CDR3 DNA reads TGTGCCAGTAGTACAGGACAGGGGGCCTCTGGGGCCAACGTCCTGACTTTC. V gene TRBV19 combines with J gene TRBJ2-6; 11 nucleotides line up with TRBD1. Germline trimming cut 4 bases from V and 0 bases from J; bases unmatched to any gene: 2. Germline V lookup: CDR1 LNHDA, CDR2 SQIVND (reference sequence). There are 17 residues in the CDR3. The whole variable domain, filled in from reference TRBV19 and TRBJ2-6, reads DGGITQSPKYLFRKEGQNVTLSCEQNLNHDAMYWYRQDPGQGLRLIYYSQIVNDFQKGDIAEGYSVSREKKESFPLTVTSAQKNPTAFYLCASSTGQGASGANVLTFGAGSRLTVL.

CDR3 residues: CASRTGGLTGELFF. The CDR3 bases are TGTGCCAGCAGAACGGGAGGTCTCACCGGGGAGCTGTTTTTT. J is TRBJ2-2 and V is TRBV6-5; 7 bases match TRBD2. This CDR3 has 14 residues. Looked up from germline, CDR1 is MNHEY and CDR2 is SVGAGI. With V trimmed by 6 bases and J by 4 bases, 5 bases remained unmatched.

The chain links TRBV3-1 (or the pseudogene TRBV3-2) to TRBJ1-5; 11 positions match TRBD1. With 4 bases clipped from V and 6 bases from J, the junction kept 14 bases outside the gene matches. This CDR3 comprises 18 residues. Germline V gene lookup returns CDR1 LGHDT and CDR2 YNNKEL (reference sequence). CDR3 in amino acids: CASSLQTGTGGWRQPQHF. The CDR3 region has the DNA TGTGCCAGCAGCCTTCAGACCGGGACAGGGGGATGGCGTCAGCCCCAGCATTTT.

The rearrangement joins TRBV19 to TRBJ1-3; D is unresolved. CDR1 is LNHDA, CDR2 SQIVND, per germline (reference sequence). The CDR3 is 12 amino acids. Deletions cut 8 bases from V and 7 bases from J, with 12 bases between. The CDR3 spells CASAYTGNTIYF. The CDR3 DNA follows: TGTGCCAGTGCCTACACGGGGAACACCATATATTTT.

V usage is TRBV9 and J usage is TRBJ2-1, with D unresolved. Germline V gene sequence: CDR1 SGDLS, CDR2 YYNGEE. The germline V and J ends were trimmed by 0 bases and 0 bases, with 4 bases remaining between them. The CDR3 extends over 14 amino acids. The CDR3 region has the DNA TGTGCCAGCAGCGTAGCTAGCTCCTACAATGAGCAGTTCTTC. It yields the protein CASSVASSYNEQFF.

The chain joins TRBV28 to TRBJ1-2, with 9 bases fitting TRBD1. CDR3 length: 14 residues. The trim removed 4 bases at V and 4 bases at J, leaving 4 bases unmatched. Germline lookup yields CDR1 MDHEN and CDR2 SYDVKM. The CDR3 DNA reads TGTGCCAGCAGTTCGACAGGGGGAACCTATGGCTACACCTTC. Its protein is CASSSTGGTYGYTF.

The chain carries TRBV5-1 and TRBJ2-1, with a tentative D call TRBD1 (6 bases). Per germline, CDR1 SGHRS and CDR2 YFSETQ. This CDR3 spans 12 amino acids. Trimming cost V 1 base and J 10 bases, with 9 bases left between them. The DNA for the CDR3 is TGCGCCAGCAGCTTGCCCCAGGGGGAGCAGTTCTTC. Translation: CASSLPQGEQFF. Filled out from reference TRBV5-1 and TRBJ2-1, the complete variable domain reads KAGVTQTPRYLIKTRGQQVTLSCSPISGHRSVSWYQQTPGQGLQFLFEYFSETQRNKGNFPGRFSGRQFSNSRSEMNVSTLELGDSALYLCASSLPQGEQFFGPGTRLTVL.

The chain joins TRBV11-2 to TRBJ2-7, with TRBD2 identical over 14 bases. Germline V gene lookup returns CDR1 SGHAT and CDR2 FQNNGV. Unmatched junction bases numbered 3, after V lost 5 bases and J lost 0 bases. This CDR3 contains 16 residues. This chain's CDR3 is CASSPGTSGGSYEQYF. Here the CDR3 DNA reads TGTGCCAGCAGCCCCGGGACTAGCGGGGGCTCCTACGAGCAGTACTTC.

The chain links TRBV7-2 to TRBJ2-7, with 7 positions matching TRBD1. Germline loops: CDR1 SGHTA, CDR2 FQGNSA. This CDR3 has 15 amino acids. V shed 5 bases, J shed 0 bases, and the junction held 7 bases outside the gene matches. The CDR3 loop is CASSLRQGYSYEQYF. The CDR3 DNA reads TGTGCCAGCAGCCTCAGACAGGGATACTCCTACGAGCAGTACTTC.

V usage is TRBV18 and J usage is TRBJ2-7; TRBD2 matches at 8 bases. CDR1 and CDR2 (germline): KGHSH, LQKENI. The length of the CDR3 is 18 residues. Trimming cost V 3 bases and J 4 bases; bases outside gene matches: 17. CDR3 region: CASSPYTGLAGQLYEQYF. DNA for the CDR3: TGTGCCAGCTCACCGTACACAGGTTTAGCGGGACAACTGTACGAGCAGTACTTC.

The chain recombines TRBV7-2 with TRBJ2-5, with 9 nucleotides matching TRBD2. CDR1 is SGHTA and CDR2 is FQGNSA in the germline V gene. V lost 3 bases to trimming and J lost 4 bases; unmatched junction nucleotides: 3. The CDR3 contains 14 residues. The CDR3 nucleotides read TGTGCCAGCAGCTTTAGCGGGAGAGGAGAGACCCAGTACTTC. It yields the protein CASSFSGRGETQYF.

V usage is TRBV12-3 or TRBV12-4 and J usage is TRBJ1-1; TRBD1 matches 7 bases. Losses at the gene ends were 5 bases for V and 12 bases for J; bases not matched to a gene: 9. The CDR3 extends over 12 amino acids. This CDR3 is CASSLTRGQTFF. Written as DNA, the CDR3 is TGTGCCAGCAGTCTAACCCGGGGACAGACTTTCTTT.

The count of this clone is one. The gene calls are TRBV28 and TRBJ1-2; 7 bases are shared with TRBD1. Germline V CDR1 and CDR2: MDHEN, SYDVKM. The CDR3 runs to 12 residues. Unmatched junction bases numbered 4, after V lost 5 bases and J lost 7 bases. The CDR3 DNA is TGTGCCAGCAGTGAATACAGGGGTGGCTACACCTTC. Amino acids: CASSEYRGGYTF.

V gene TRBV5-5 combines with J gene TRBJ2-7, with a tentative D call TRBD2 (6 bases). The CDR3 is made up of 15 amino acids. V was clipped by 4 bases and J by 2 bases, with 16 bases between them. Looked up from germline, CDR1 is SGHKS and CDR2 is YYEKEE (reference sequence). The CDR3 DNA follows: TGTGCCAGCAGCCCAGTCGCGGGAATCCCCTACGAGCAGTACTTC. It translates to CASSPVAGIPYEQYF.

This clone has a single count. The chain employs TRBV27 and TRBJ2-7, with TRBD1 matching over 7 bases. With V trimmed by 4 bases and J by 1 base, 4 bases remained unmatched. Germline V gene data show CDR1 as MNHEY and CDR2 as SMNVEV (reference sequence). The CDR3 length is 14 residues. The chain's CDR3 is CASSWQGDSYEQYF. The CDR3 DNA is TGTGCCAGCAGTTGGCAGGGGGATTCCTACGAGCAGTACTTC.

V gene TRBV2 combines with J gene TRBJ1-1; 7 bases align to TRBD1. The CDR3 contains 14 residues. The germline V gene encodes CDR1 SNHLY and CDR2 FYNNEI. The V gene end was trimmed by 7 bases and the J gene end by 0 bases; junction bases not matched to a gene: 5. In DNA form, the CDR3 reads TGTGCCAGCAAACAGGGGCCCATGAACACTGAAGCTTTCTTT. Translation: CASKQGPMNTEAFF. The whole variable domain, filled in from reference TRBV2 and TRBJ1-1, reads EPEVTQTPSHQVTQMGQEVILRCVPISNHLYFYWYRQILGQKVEFLVSFYNNEISEKSEIFDDQFSVERPDGSNFTLKIRSTKLEDSAMYFCASKQGPMNTEAFFGQGTRLTVV.

The chain is built from TRBV7-9 and TRBJ1-1; D might be TRBD1 (5 bases). This CDR3 has 15 residues. Trimming pared 4 bases from V and 6 bases from J, leaving 18 bases between. CDR1 and CDR2 from the germline V gene are SEHNR and FQNEAQ (reference sequence). The CDR3 DNA follows: TGTGCCAGCAGCTACCCTGGCGGGGGGTTGGCTGAAGCTTTCTTT. Translated: CASSYPGGGLAEAFF.

This sequence joins TRBV10-3 and TRBJ1-6, with 10 bases identical to TRBD1. CDR3 size: 16 residues. Per the germline V gene, CDR1 is ENHRY and CDR2 is SYGVKD. V dropped 4 bases and J dropped 12; count of bases not matched to a gene: 12. In DNA, the CDR3 is TGTGCCATCAGTGCAGACAGGGGGCCCAAGCGGGGACCCCTCCACTTT. Translation: CAISADRGPKRGPLHF.

This chain links TRBV27 with TRBJ2-1; 9 bases match TRBD1. Per germline, CDR1 MNHEY and CDR2 SMNVEV (reference sequence). Germline trimming cut 5 bases from V and 3 bases from J; bases unmatched to any gene: 5. The CDR3 is 15 amino acids. DNA for the CDR3: TGTGCCAGCAGTGCCCGGGACAGGGACTACAATGAGCAGTTCTTC. Translated, it gives CASSARDRDYNEQFF.

The chain employs TRBV7-2 and TRBJ2-7, with 9 bases aligning to TRBD2. J gave up 5 bases and V 5 bases, and 7 bases lay outside the gene matches. The CDR3 is made up of 14 amino acids. Germline CDR1 reads SGHTA; CDR2 reads FQGNSA. CDR3 in amino acids: CASSPPGLADEQYF. The CDR3 DNA reads TGTGCCAGCAGCCCTCCGGGACTAGCAGACGAGCAGTACTTC.

Written as DNA, the CDR3 is TGCAGTGCTAGTTCTCTAGAGCCAGGGCTTTACAATGAGCAGTTCTTC. Translating it yields CSASSLEPGLYNEQFF. The chain uses TRBV20-1 and TRBJ2-1; D may be TRBD1 (5 bases). There are 16 residues in the CDR3. Germline CDR1 and CDR2: DFQATT and SNEGSKA (reference sequence). V shed 3 bases and J shed 4 bases, with 19 bases lying between them.

This chain connects TRBV7-2 to TRBJ2-1; D is possibly TRBD2 (7 bases). V dropped 0 bases and J dropped 6 bases, with 12 bases sitting between them. The CDR3 contains 15 residues. CDR1 and CDR2 from the germline V gene are SGHTA and FQGNSA. CDR3 residues: CASSLARGGGNEQFF. The CDR3 coding sequence is TGTGCCAGCAGCTTAGCGCGGGGAGGGGGCAATGAGCAGTTCTTC.

The chain has TRBV21-1 and TRBJ1-5; TRBD1, the D gene given by the table, was not confirmed from the DNA. TRBV21-1 represents a pseudogene. The CDR3 is 16 residues long. CDR3 DNA sequence: TGTGCCAGCAGCAAAGGGAGGGACAGGGATCATCAGCCCCAGCATTTT. It encodes CASSKGRDRDHQPQHF.

The V call is TRBV7-8, the J call TRBJ1-1; no definite D call. The CDR3 length is 15 residues. V was cut by 1 base and J by 4 bases, with 13 bases left in between. Germline values: CDR1 SGHVS, CDR2 FQNEAQ. The CDR3 protein is CASSLESGISTEAFF. The DNA of the CDR3 is TGTGCCAGCAGCTTAGAGTCGGGGATTAGCACTGAAGCTTTCTTT.

The V gene is TRBV7-7, the J gene TRBJ2-5; 14 nucleotides align to TRBD2. CDR3 length: 16 residues. Germline CDR1 SSHAT, CDR2 FNYEAQ (reference sequence). V was pared by 6 bases and J by 5 bases, with 8 bases of the junction left unmatched. This CDR3 is CASSGRGLAGAETQYF. The CDR3 region has the DNA TGTGCCAGCAGTGGACGGGGACTAGCGGGAGCTGAGACCCAGTACTTC.

The chain joins TRBV7-6 to TRBJ2-7, with 8 positions matching TRBD2. V was clipped by 2 bases and J by 4 bases; unmatched bases: 10. The CDR3 sequence is 16 residues long. Germline-derived CDR1 and CDR2 are SGHVS and FNYEAQ. DNA of the CDR3: TGTGCCAGCAGCTTAAAGGGGCTAGCGGGTTATTACGAGCAGTACTTC. Amino acids: CASSLKGLAGYYEQYF.

The chain has TRBV6-5 and TRBJ2-7; TRBD1 agrees at 7 bases. V shed 7 bases, J shed 1 base, and the junction held 7 bases outside the gene matches. Looked up from germline, CDR1 is MNHEY and CDR2 is SVGAGI. The CDR3 is 14 residues long. CDR3 DNA sequence: TGTGCCAGCACTAGGGACAGCAAATCCTACGAGCAGTACTTC. The encoded protein is CASTRDSKSYEQYF.

The rearrangement uses TRBV19 and TRBJ1-2; no clear D. V dropped 7 bases and J dropped 1 base, with 10 bases sitting between them. This CDR3 has 13 amino acids. CDR1 is LNHDA, CDR2 SQIVND, per germline (reference sequence). DNA for the CDR3: TGTGCCAGTAAGATGGCAGATAACTATGGCTACACCTTC. Translated: CASKMADNYGYTF.

V usage is TRBV28 and J usage is TRBJ2-4, with D possibly TRBD1 on 6 matching bases. Germline assignment: CDR1 MDHEN and CDR2 SYDVKM. Trimming pared 4 bases from V and 9 bases from J, leaving 16 bases between. This CDR3 is 14 amino acids long. The CDR3 loop is CASSSSRGSGIQYF. CDR3 bases: TGTGCCAGCAGTTCTTCCAGGGGTTCAGGCATTCAGTACTTC.